This TCR beta chain was profiled in a study of monozygotic twins with inflammatory bowel disease. Notes on the study in general: Repertoire similarity was not found to differ between concordant and discordant twins, possibly from limited power.

Germline V lookup: CDR1 SGHRS, CDR2 YFSETQ. The CDR3 extends over 14 amino acids. TCRdb reprocessed the 5' RACE reads, keeping one entry per CDR3 protein, no DNA. Reported are 80,000 or so distinct CDR3 sequences; the ten largest clones contain approximately 7.4%. A note on this clonotype: Antigen unknown.

The sequence was collected from a human donor with ulcerative colitis or Crohn's disease, or a healthy co-twin of an affected twin (not recorded which). Source material: blood. The chain links TRBV5-1 to TRBJ2-5; TCRdb names TRBD1, which stays unverified in the absence of DNA. The CDR3 spells CASSLVGQEETQYF.